A single sample gave rise to the 8 T cell receptor beta chains below, sequenced in a study of shared clonotypes between healthy human individuals. CD45RO-negative cells were positively selected for CCR7, leaving out terminally differentiated effector memory CD45RA+ cells. Produced via immunoSEQ multiplex PCR; TCRdb's table is partial and in-frame only. The sample gives about 2,100,000 clones, more than 85% of which show up once; about 1.5% is in the top ten. Input material: naive CD8+ T cells from PBMCs. The receptors were sampled from a man aged 18 to 30 in good health. Some clones in this sample may be carry-over from other donors' samples.

With regard to this clone: The sample carries other DNA sequences with the same CDR3. V and J are TRBV2 and TRBJ1-1; no clear D gene. The CDR3 extends over 13 amino acids. The germline gives CDR1 SNHLY, CDR2 FYNNEI. V was trimmed by 6 bases and J by 1 base, leaving 9 bases between them. The CDR3 loop is CASSGGWNTEAFF. CDR3 DNA sequence: TGTGCCAGCAGCGGCGGGTGGAACACTGAAGCTTTCTTT.

This chain uses TRBV19 with TRBJ1-1; 9 bases line up with TRBD1. The V gene's germline CDR1 is LNHDA and CDR2 SQIVND (reference sequence). The CDR3 is 14 amino acids. Trimming removed 9 bases from V and 2 bases from J; junction bases left unmatched: 7. The CDR3 is CASKNRGQNTEAFF. As DNA, the CDR3 is TGTGCCAGCAAAAACAGGGGGCAAAACACTGAAGCTTTCTTT.

This chain connects TRBV7-9 to TRBJ2-7; no clear D gene. Trimming removed 8 bases from V and 1 base from J, with 12 bases in between. Germline CDR1 reads SEHNR; CDR2 reads FQNEAQ (reference sequence). The CDR3 sequence is 13 residues long. The CDR3 sequence is CASGSAGSYEQYF. CDR3 coding DNA: TGTGCCAGCGGCTCAGCAGGATCCTACGAGCAGTACTTC.

J is TRBJ2-5 and V is TRBV28, with D possibly being TRBD1 (5 bases). The J call is uncertain, as TRBJ2-7 better fits the DNA end. The CDR3 consists of 15 residues. Germline CDR1 and CDR2: MDHEN and SYDVKM. As DNA, the CDR3 is TGTGCCAGCAAGGGGCTGAGCAATCCATCCTACGAGCAGTACTTC. It is translated as CASKGLSNPSYEQYF.

The J gene is TRBJ2-7, the V gene TRBV12-5; weak D call: TRBD1 (6 bases). Germline V CDR1 and CDR2: LGHNT, FRNRAP. This CDR3 has 16 residues. V was trimmed by 6 bases and J by 0 bases, leaving 18 bases between them. Written as DNA, the CDR3 is TGTGCTAGTGGCTCAAGGACAGTAGGACGCTCCTACGAGCAGTACTTC. Protein product: CASGSRTVGRSYEQYF. Supplemented by reference TRBV12-5 and TRBJ2-7, the full variable domain reads DARVTQTPRHKVTEMGQEVTMRCQPILGHNTVFWYRQTMMQGLELLAYFRNRAPLDDSGMPKDRFSAEMPDATLATLKIQPSEPRDSAVYFCASGSRTVGRSYEQYFGPGTRLTVT.

This clone appeared a few times. The chain links TRBV5-6 to TRBJ1-1; TRBD1 is a possible D gene (5 bases). Germline lookup yields CDR1 SGHDT and CDR2 YYEEEE. This CDR3 contains 13 residues. Between the trimmed V and J ends, which lost 2 bases and 7 bases, there was a span of 12 bases. The CDR3 protein is CASSFGGNLEAFF. The CDR3 bases are TGTGCCAGCAGCTTCGGGGGAAACCTTGAAGCTTTCTTT.

This clone was seen a single time. The chain recombines TRBV5-1 with TRBJ2-1; the D gene is possibly TRBD1 (6 bases). V gave up 0 bases and J gave up 5 bases, with 18 bases separating them. The CDR3 runs to 17 residues. Germline lookup yields CDR1 SGHRS and CDR2 YFSETQ. The CDR3 region is CASSLAHGGKGDNEQFF. In DNA, the CDR3 is TGCGCCAGCAGCTTGGCCCATGGGGGCAAAGGTGACAATGAGCAGTTCTTC. The full variable domain, with the rest looked up from reference TRBV5-1 and TRBJ2-1, is KAGVTQTPRYLIKTRGQQVTLSCSPISGHRSVSWYQQTPGQGLQFLFEYFSETQRNKGNFPGRFSGRQFSNSRSEMNVSTLELGDSALYLCASSLAHGGKGDNEQFFGPGTRLTVL.

This clone was recorded once. The chain carries TRBV9 and TRBJ2-1; 7 bases are shared with TRBD2. CDR3 size: 16 residues. Germline loops: CDR1 SGDLS, CDR2 YYNGEE. V lost 0 bases, J lost 7 bases, and 10 bases stayed unmatched. CDR3 DNA: TGTGCCAGCAGCGTAGATGCGGGAGTGCGGGGGAATGAGCAGTTCTTC. Its protein is CASSVDAGVRGNEQFF.